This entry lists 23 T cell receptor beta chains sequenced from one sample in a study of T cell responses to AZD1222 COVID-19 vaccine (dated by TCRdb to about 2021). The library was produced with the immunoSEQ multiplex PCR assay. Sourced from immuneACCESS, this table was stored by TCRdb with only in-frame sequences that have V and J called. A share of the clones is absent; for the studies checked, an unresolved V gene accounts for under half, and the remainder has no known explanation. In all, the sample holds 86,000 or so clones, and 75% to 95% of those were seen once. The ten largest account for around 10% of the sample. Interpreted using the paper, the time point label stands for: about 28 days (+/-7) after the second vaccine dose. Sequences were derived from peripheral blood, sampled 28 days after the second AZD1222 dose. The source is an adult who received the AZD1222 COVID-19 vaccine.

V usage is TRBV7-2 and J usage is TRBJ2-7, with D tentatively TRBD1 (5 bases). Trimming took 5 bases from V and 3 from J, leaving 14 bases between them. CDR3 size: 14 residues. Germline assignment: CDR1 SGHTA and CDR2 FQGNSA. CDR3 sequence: CASSMVGRYYEQYF. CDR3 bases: TGTGCCAGCAGCATGGTGGGGCGCTACTACGAGCAGTACTTC.

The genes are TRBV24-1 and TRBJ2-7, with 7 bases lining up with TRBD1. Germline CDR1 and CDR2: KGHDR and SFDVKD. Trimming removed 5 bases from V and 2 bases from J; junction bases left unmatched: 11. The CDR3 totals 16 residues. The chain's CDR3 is CATSATEITGAYEQYF. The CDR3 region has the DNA TGTGCCACCAGTGCCACAGAAATAACAGGGGCCTACGAGCAGTACTTC.

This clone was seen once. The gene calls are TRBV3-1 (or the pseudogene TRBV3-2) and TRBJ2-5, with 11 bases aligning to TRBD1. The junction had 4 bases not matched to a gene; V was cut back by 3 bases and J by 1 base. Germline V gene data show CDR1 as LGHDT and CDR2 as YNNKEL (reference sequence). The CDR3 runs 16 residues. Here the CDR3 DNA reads TGTGCCAGCAGCCACAGGGACAGGGGGTTCCAAGAGACCCAGTACTTC. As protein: CASSHRDRGFQETQYF.

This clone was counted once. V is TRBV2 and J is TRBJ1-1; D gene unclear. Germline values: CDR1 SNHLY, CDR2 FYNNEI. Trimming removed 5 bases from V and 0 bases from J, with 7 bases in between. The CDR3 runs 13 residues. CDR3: CASSPQLNTEAFF. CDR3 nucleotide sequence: TGTGCCAGCAGTCCACAGTTGAACACTGAAGCTTTCTTT.

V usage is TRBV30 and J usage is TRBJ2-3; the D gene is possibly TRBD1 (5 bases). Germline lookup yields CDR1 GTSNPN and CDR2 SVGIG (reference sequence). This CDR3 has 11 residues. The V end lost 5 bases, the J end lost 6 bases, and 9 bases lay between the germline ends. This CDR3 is CAWGAMDTQYF. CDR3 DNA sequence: TGTGCCTGGGGGGCAATGGATACGCAGTATTTT.

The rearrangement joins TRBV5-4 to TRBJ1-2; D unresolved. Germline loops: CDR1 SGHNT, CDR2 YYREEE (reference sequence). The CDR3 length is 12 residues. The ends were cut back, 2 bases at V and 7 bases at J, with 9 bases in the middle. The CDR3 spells CASSFWTVGYTF. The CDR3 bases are TGTGCCAGCAGCTTCTGGACGGTTGGCTACACCTTC.

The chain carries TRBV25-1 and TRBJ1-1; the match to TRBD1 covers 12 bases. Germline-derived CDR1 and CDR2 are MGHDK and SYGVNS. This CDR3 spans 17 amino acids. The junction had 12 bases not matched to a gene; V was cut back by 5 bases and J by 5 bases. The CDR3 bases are TGTGCCAGCAGTTGGGGCGGGACAGGGGGCTTTAAGACTGAAGCTTTCTTT. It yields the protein CASSWGGTGGFKTEAFF.

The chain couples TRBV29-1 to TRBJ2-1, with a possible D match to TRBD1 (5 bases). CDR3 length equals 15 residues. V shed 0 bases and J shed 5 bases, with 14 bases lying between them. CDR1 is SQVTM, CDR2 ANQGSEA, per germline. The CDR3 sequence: CSVEDTGAPNNEQFF. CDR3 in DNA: TGCAGCGTTGAAGATACTGGGGCCCCGAACAATGAGCAGTTCTTC.

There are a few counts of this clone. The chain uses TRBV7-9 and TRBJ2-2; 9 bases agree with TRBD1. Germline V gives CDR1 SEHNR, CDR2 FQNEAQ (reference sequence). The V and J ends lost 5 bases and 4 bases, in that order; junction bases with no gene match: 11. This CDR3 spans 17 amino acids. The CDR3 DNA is TGTGCCAGCAGCCACAAACCGGGGGGACAGGGCACCGGGGAGCTGTTTTTT. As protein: CASSHKPGGQGTGELFF.

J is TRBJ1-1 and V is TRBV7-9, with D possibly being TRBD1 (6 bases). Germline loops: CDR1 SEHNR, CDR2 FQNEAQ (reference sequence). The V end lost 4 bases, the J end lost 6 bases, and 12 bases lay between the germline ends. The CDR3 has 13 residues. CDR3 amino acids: CASSSTTGAEAFF. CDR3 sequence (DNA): TGTGCCAGCAGCTCGACGACAGGTGCTGAAGCTTTCTTT.

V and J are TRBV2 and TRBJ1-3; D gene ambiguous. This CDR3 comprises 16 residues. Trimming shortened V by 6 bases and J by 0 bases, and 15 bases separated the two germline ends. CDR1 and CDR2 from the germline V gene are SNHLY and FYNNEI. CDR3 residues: CASREERSLSGNTIYF. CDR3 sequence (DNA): TGTGCCAGCAGGGAGGAACGATCACTCTCTGGAAACACCATATATTTT.

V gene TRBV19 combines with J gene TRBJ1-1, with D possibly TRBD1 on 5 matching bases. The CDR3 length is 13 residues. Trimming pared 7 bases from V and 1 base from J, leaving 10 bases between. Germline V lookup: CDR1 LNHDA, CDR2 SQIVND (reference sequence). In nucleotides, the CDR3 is TGTGCCAGTAACAGGCAGCCGAACACTGAAGCTTTCTTT. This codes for CASNRQPNTEAFF.

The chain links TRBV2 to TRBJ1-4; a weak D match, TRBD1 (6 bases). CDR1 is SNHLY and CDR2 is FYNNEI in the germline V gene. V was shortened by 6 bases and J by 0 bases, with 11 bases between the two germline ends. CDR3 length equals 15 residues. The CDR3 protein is CASRGTQATNEKLFF. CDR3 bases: TGTGCCAGCAGGGGGACACAAGCAACTAATGAAAAACTGTTTTTT.

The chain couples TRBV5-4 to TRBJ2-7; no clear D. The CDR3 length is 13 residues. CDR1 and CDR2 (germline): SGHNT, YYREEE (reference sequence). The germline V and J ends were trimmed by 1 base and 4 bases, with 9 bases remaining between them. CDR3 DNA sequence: TGTGCCAGCAGCTTGCCCCTCACATACGAGCAGTACTTC. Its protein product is CASSLPLTYEQYF. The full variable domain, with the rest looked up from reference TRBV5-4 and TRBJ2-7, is ETGVTQSPTHLIKTRGQQVTLRCSSQSGHNTVSWYQQALGQGPQFIFQYYREEENGRGNFPPRFSGLQFPNYSSELNVNALELDDSALYLCASSLPLTYEQYFGPGTRLTVT.

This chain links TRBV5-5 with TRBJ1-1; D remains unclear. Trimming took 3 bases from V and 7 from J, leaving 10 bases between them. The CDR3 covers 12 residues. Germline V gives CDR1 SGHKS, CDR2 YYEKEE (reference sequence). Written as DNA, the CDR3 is TGTGCCAGCAGCTCCCCGCGGGATGAAGCTTTCTTT. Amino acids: CASSSPRDEAFF.

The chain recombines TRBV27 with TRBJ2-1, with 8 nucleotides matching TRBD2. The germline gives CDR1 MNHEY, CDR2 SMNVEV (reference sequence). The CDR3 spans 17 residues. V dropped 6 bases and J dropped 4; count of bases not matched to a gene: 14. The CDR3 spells CASRVWASGGGYNEQFF. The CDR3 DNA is TGTGCCAGCAGAGTATGGGCGAGCGGGGGCGGTTACAATGAGCAGTTCTTC.

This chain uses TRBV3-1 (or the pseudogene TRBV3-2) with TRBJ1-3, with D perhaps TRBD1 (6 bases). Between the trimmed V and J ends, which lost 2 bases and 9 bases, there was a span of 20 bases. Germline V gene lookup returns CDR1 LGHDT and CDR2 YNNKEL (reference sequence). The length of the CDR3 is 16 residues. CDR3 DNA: TGTGCCAGCAGCCAACCTTCAGGGACTGGGGGCAGCACCATATATTTT. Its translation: CASSQPSGTGGSTIYF.

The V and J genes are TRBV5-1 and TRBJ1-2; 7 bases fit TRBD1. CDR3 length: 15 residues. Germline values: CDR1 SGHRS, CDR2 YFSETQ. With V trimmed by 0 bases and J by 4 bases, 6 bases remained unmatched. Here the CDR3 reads CASSLGGQPAYGYTF. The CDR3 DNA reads TGCGCCAGCAGCTTGGGGGGACAGCCCGCCTATGGCTACACCTTC.

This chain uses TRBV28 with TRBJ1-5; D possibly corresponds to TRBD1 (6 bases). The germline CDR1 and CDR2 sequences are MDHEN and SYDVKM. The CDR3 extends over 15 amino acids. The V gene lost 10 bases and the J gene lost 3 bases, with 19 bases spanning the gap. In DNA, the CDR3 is TGTGCCATCAGAGGGGGACCGGTGAACAATCAGCCCCAGCATTTT. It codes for CAIRGGPVNNQPQHF. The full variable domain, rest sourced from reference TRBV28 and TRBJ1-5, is DVKVTQSSRYLVKRTGEKVFLECVQDMDHENMFWYRQDPGLGLRLIYFSYDVKMKEKGDIPEGYSVSREKKERFSLILESASTNQTSMYLCAIRGGPVNNQPQHFGDGTRLSIL.

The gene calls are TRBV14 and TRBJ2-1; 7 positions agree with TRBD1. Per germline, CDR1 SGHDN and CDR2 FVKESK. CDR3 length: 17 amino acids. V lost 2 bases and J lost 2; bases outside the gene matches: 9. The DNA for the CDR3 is TGTGCCAGCAGCCAACCCAGGGGGTTGGATCCCTACAATGAGCAGTTCTTC. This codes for CASSQPRGLDPYNEQFF.

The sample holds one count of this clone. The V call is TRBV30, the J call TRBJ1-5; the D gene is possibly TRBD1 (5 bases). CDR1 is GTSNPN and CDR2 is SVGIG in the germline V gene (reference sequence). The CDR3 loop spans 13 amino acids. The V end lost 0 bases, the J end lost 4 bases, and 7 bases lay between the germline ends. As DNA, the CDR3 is TGTGCCTGGAGTGTGGGGCAGAATCAGCCCCAGCATTTT. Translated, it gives CAWSVGQNQPQHF.

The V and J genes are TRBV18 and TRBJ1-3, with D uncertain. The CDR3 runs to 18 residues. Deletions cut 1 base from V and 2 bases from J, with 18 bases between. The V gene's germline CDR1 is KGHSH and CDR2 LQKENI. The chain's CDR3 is CASSPRSARGLPGNTIYF. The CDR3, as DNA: TGTGCCAGCTCACCACGTAGCGCCCGAGGACTCCCTGGAAACACCATATATTTT.

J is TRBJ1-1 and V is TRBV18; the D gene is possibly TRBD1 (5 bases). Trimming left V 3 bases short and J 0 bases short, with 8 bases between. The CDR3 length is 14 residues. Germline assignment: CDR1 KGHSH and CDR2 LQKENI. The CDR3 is CASSPTALNTEAFF. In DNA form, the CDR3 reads TGTGCCAGCTCACCGACAGCGCTGAACACTGAAGCTTTCTTT.